Sequencing of this TCR beta chain was carried out in a study of T cell repertoires in cytomegalovirus infection. The wider study: Based on public TCR beta signatures, there were indications of CMV infection and of a matching HLA type. Regarding the study as a whole: Summed frequency of shared TCR beta families picked out CMV carriers who also had the relevant HLA.

TCRdb redid the calling of the reads with MiXCR, one entry per CDR3 protein. The sample holds approximately 280,000 distinct CDR3 sequences, roughly a fifth seen once. This clonotype was seen a few times. The antigen remains unidentified. Germline V gene data show CDR1 as MNHEY and CDR2 as SMNVEV (reference sequence). The ends lost 5 bases at V and 7 bases at J; junction bases unmatched: 7. CDR3 length: 13 residues. This sequence originates from a human donor in good health (CMV status not recorded). Some clones in this sample may be carry-over from other donors' samples. The sequences come from cultured PBMCs, collected from culture after CMV antigen stimulation. The chain uses TRBV27 and TRBJ1-2; 7 nucleotides agree with TRBD1. In DNA form, the CDR3 reads TGTGCCAGCAGTCGAGACAGGGTCGGTGGCTACACCTTC. It translates to CASSRDRVGGYTF.